This entry features one T cell receptor beta chain sequence. This clone was picked up a small number of times. What antigen it recognizes has not been identified. No base quality information exists; no much larger clone differs at one position. This sample is part of a study of T cell responses to AZD1222 COVID-19 vaccine (dated by TCRdb to 2020 to 2022). With respect to the entire study: AZD1222 recipients whose second dose came at about 4 weeks and those whose second dose came at about 12 weeks were combined into one group, since spike-specific TCR depth and breadth did not differ between the two schedules. Trial participants were enrolled by age into 18-55, 56-69 and 70-plus year subgroups, with roughly 150, 30 and 60 TCR-sequenced participants respectively. TCR sequencing was performed for more than 230 trial participants, of whom around 210 were given two doses of AZD1222 and roughly 25 were given two doses of MenACWY control vaccine.

Deletion took 5 bases off V and 0 bases off J, with a span of 16 bases between the germline ends. Counted from cysteine to phenylalanine, this CDR3 has 16 amino acids. The only DNA kept is the CDR3, 48 bases in frame from the first base. CDR1 and CDR2 are drawn from the germline V gene: SGHTA, FQGNSA. The CDR3 regions of human TCRbeta chains were analyzed by immunosequencing. Turning to the authors' computational methods: TCRs in the repertoires were matched against a reference library of SARS-CoV-2-specific TCRs that had been generated with the MIRA antigen-specificity platform. Breadth was defined as the fraction of unique TCRs that were SARS-CoV-2-associated. Depth was defined as the fraction of total T cells that were SARS-CoV-2-associated. Each spike-specific TCR was assigned to its reactive spike region and to a CD4 or CD8 class using the MIRA data. Log10-transformed breadth and depth values were compared by one-way ANOVA with Sidak's multiple comparisons tests. TCRdb took over this immuneACCESS table, retaining in-frame rearrangements with V and J assigned. Such tables are incomplete; in checked studies, under half of the missing clones stem from an unresolved V gene, and the remainder is unexplained. V and J calls plus clone size are reproduced from that table; the DNA served to infer D and trimming. The sample contains about 120,000 clones, just over 90% of them found a single time. The ten top clones hold around 6.9% of the sample.

The time point label for this specimen denotes: baseline before first vaccination. The vaccinee samples were drawn from two UK trials, COV001 and COV002, one of which was a single-blind randomized controlled phase 2/3 trial testing AZD1222 (ChAdOx1 nCoV-19) in healthy adults. Trial participant PBMC samples were collected at day 0 and day 28 after the second dose for TCRbeta chain sequencing. Results the study describes overall, beyond this receptor: The 56-69-year group was small, and its depth increase did not reach significance, likely because of low power. Participants were mostly white British, with more females than males. The authors suggested clonal diversity may have been underestimated. After two AZD1222 doses, both the breadth and the depth of spike-specific TCRs were significantly higher than at day 0 and than in MenACWY recipients. Nearly half of unique spike-specific TCRs reportedly recognized epitopes outside regions mutated in the B.1.351 and B.1.1.7 variants. No day 14 peak-response samples were available, so repertoires were characterized only after the peak T cell response. CD4 TCRs associated with the vaccine covered the entire spike protein, and the dominant responses were in regions 160-218 and 743-854. Conclusions about previously exposed vaccinees are limited, since just a handful of AZD1222 recipients were seropositive for SARS-CoV-2 at baseline.

The chain joins TRBV7-2 to TRBJ1-2, with TRBD1 tentatively as D gene (5 bases match). This receptor was taken from an adult in good health. This specimen was peripheral blood, taken on day 0 of AZD1222 vaccination. The CDR3 is CASSIGGGRANYGYTF. The nucleotide sequence is given as TGTGCCAGCAGCATAGGTGGCGGCAGGGCTAACTATGGCTACACCTTC. This CDR3, with the reference TRBV7-2 and TRBJ1-2 proteins standing in past its ends, gives the full variable domain GAGVSQSPSNKVTEKGKDVELRCDPISGHTALYWYRQSLGQGLEFLIYFQGNSAPDKSGLPSDRFSAERTGGSVSTLTIQRTQQEDSAVYLCASSIGGGRANYGYTFGSGTRLTVV.